These T cell receptor beta chains were read from a single sample in a study of identical twins. TCRdb passed the 5' RACE reads through MiXCR, listing each CDR3 protein once. The sample has around 1.7 million distinct CDR3 sequences, more than 30% seen once. The sequenced material came from cord blood. The receptor set was obtained from a newborn girl in good health. Both conserved end residues are part of each CDR3. The order of the fields is clone size, J gene, V gene, D gene, CDR3 protein, CDR3 DNA. A D gene is named only where the DNA matches it firmly. Some rows mark clone size as missing; the rest say once, few, many or name a class of expanded clone.

NA TRBJ2-2 TRBV9 NA CASSVFGGRNTGELFF TGTGCCAGCAGCGTATTTGGGGGTCGAAACACCGGGGAGCTGTTTTTT
NA TRBJ1-5 TRBV28 NA CASSLVLNSNQLQHF TGTGCCAGCAGTTTGGTGCTTAATAGCAATCAGCTCCAGCATTTT
NA TRBJ2-3 TRBV5-1 NA CASSLDRPDTHYF TGCGCCAGCAGCTTGGACAGGCCAGATACGCACTATTTT
NA TRBJ2-3 TRBV12-3/TRBV12-4 NA CASRRVGGTDTQYF TGTGCCAGCAGACGGGTGGGAGGCACGGATACGCAGTATTTT
NA TRBJ1-2 TRBV27 NA CASSLNVNYGYTF TGTGCCAGCAGTTTGAACGTCAACTATGGCTACACCTTC
NA TRBJ2-1 TRBV9 NA CASCVDKSYNEQFF TGTGCCAGCTGCGTAGACAAGAGTTACAATGAGCAGTTCTTC
few TRBJ2-7 TRBV10-3 TRBD2 CAISPSWTSGAYEQYF TGTGCCATCAGTCCCTCATGGACTAGCGGTGCCTACGAGCAGTACTTC
few TRBJ1-1 TRBV12-3/TRBV12-4 NA CASSYHRENTEAFF TGTGCCAGCAGTTACCACAGGGAGAACACTGAAGCTTTCTTT
NA TRBJ2-4 TRBV7-2 NA CATQGRGGIAKNIQYF TGTGCCACCCAGGGGAGGGGGGGAATAGCCAAAAACATTCAGTACTTC
NA TRBJ1-1 TRBV20-1 TRBD1 CSARDQGADNTEAFF TGCAGTGCTAGAGATCAGGGGGCAGATAACACTGAAGCTTTCTTT
few TRBJ2-1 TRBV6-2/TRBV6-3 TRBD2 CASTTSGRWSEQFF TGTGCCAGCACGACTAGCGGGAGATGGAGTGAGCAGTTCTTC
few TRBJ1-2 TRBV29-1 TRBD1 CSVGQGVMANYGYTF TGCAGCGTGGGACAGGGGGTGATGGCAAACTATGGCTACACCTTC
NA TRBJ1-6 TRBV6-1 TRBD1 CASSERQGQYSPLHF TGTGCCAGCAGTGAACGACAGGGGCAGTATTCACCCCTCCACTTT
NA TRBJ1-2 TRBV12-3/TRBV12-4 NA CASSPLRGAGPVGYTF TGTGCCAGCAGCCCTTTAAGAGGGGCCGGCCCAGTTGGCTACACCTTC
NA TRBJ2-7 TRBV12-3/TRBV12-4 TRBD1 CASSYGQGRNEQYF TGTGCCAGCAGCTATGGACAGGGAAGGAACGAGCAGTACTTC
NA TRBJ2-1 TRBV7-2 NA CASSLAGLKGDNEQFF TGTGCCAGCAGCTTAGCCGGACTAAAAGGAGACAATGAGCAGTTCTTC
NA TRBJ1-1 TRBV20-1 NA CSAVKQGTPEAFF TGCAGTGCGGTCAAACAGGGAACCCCCGAAGCTTTCTTT
few TRBJ2-1 TRBV28 NA CASSRKTSGVEQFF TGTGCCAGCAGCCGTAAGACTAGTGGGGTTGAGCAGTTCTTC
NA TRBJ2-7 TRBV15 NA CATSRDGIGVLLGVSYNEQYF TGTGCCACCAGCAGAGATGGTATTGGGGTCTTATTGGGTGTCTCCTACAATGAGCAGTACTTC
NA TRBJ1-1 TRBV6-1 NA CASSEDRVNTEAFF TGTGCCAGCAGTGAAGACAGGGTGAACACTGAAGCTTTCTTT
few TRBJ1-1 TRBV6-1 TRBD1 CASTTDRVTEAFF TGTGCCAGCACTACCGACAGGGTTACTGAAGCTTTCTTT
NA TRBJ2-3 TRBV20-1 NA CSAVGDTHTQYF TGCAGTGCCGTGGGGGACACACATACGCAGTATTTT
many TRBJ2-3 TRBV24-1 NA CATGGDTDTQYF TGTGCCACTGGAGGAGACACAGATACGCAGTATTTT
few TRBJ1-6 TRBV7-6 NA CASSLVLGGTYNSPLHF TGTGCCAGCAGCTTAGTTCTGGGTGGGACCTATAATTCACCCCTCCACTTT
many TRBJ1-5 TRBV18 NA CASSPQGSNQPQHF TGTGCCAGCAGTCCCCAGGGGAGCAATCAGCCCCAGCATTTT
NA TRBJ2-1 TRBV5-1 TRBD2 CASSGPGLAVYNEQFF TGCGCCAGCAGCGGCCCGGGACTAGCGGTCTACAATGAGCAGTTCTTC
NA TRBJ1-1 TRBV7-9 NA CASSSRPDTGTEAFF TGTGCCAGCAGCTCCCGTCCTGATACGGGTACTGAAGCTTTCTTT
NA TRBJ2-1 TRBV24-1 NA CATSDLGDEQFF TGTGCCACCAGTGATTTAGGGGATGAGCAGTTCTTC
NA TRBJ2-1 TRBV25-1 NA CASSAVGSYNEQFF TGTGCCAGCAGTGCCGTGGGCTCCTACAATGAGCAGTTCTTC
few TRBJ2-1 TRBV7-9 NA CASSLNRLRRIGSYNEQFF TGTGCCAGCAGCTTAAACCGGCTGCGCAGAATTGGGTCCTACAATGAGCAGTTCTTC
NA TRBJ2-7 TRBV10-3 NA CAISVSYERYF TGTGCCATCAGTGTCTCCTACGAGCGGTACTTC
NA TRBJ1-4 TRBV6-5 NA CASKTGGWSEKLFF TGTGCCAGCAAGACCGGAGGGTGGTCTGAAAAACTGTTTTTT
few TRBJ2-3 TRBV10-3 TRBD2 CAIRFAGGPDTQYF TGTGCCATCCGCTTTGCGGGAGGACCAGATACGCAGTATTTT
NA TRBJ2-1 TRBV6-2/TRBV6-3 NA CASSSRSYNGQFF TGTGCCAGCAGCAGCCGTTCCTACAATGGGCAGTTCTTC
few TRBJ2-7 TRBV25-1 TRBD2 CASSEGGGKNEQYF TGTGCCAGCAGTGAAGGGGGGGGGAAAAACGAGCAGTACTTC
NA TRBJ2-7 TRBV12-1 NA CASSFVREEGNERYF TGTGCCAGCAGCTTTGTGCGGGAGGAGGGCAATGAGCGGTACTTC
NA TRBJ1-5 TRBV7-2 NA CASSWYGNSNQPQHF TGTGCCAGCAGCTGGTACGGAAATAGCAATCAGCCCCAGCATTTT
NA TRBJ2-1 TRBV6-1 TRBD2 CASSETRTSGATRDEQFF TGTGCCAGCAGTGAAACTCGGACTAGCGGGGCCACCAGAGACGAGCAGTTCTTC
many TRBJ2-3 TRBV6-6 NA CASSYDSTDTQYF TGTGCCAGCAGTTACGACAGCACAGATACGCAGTATTTT
NA TRBJ2-3 TRBV6-2/TRBV6-3 NA CASSYSTRDTQYF TGTGCCAGCAGTTACTCGACTAGAGATACGCAGTATTTT
few TRBJ1-2 TRBV4-1 NA CASSPRALNYGYTF TGCGCCAGCAGCCCCAGGGCGCTTAACTATGGCTACACCTTC
few TRBJ2-3 TRBV25-1 NA CASSEWGPDTQYF TGTGCCAGCAGTGAATGGGGCCCAGATACGCAGTATTTT
NA TRBJ2-5 TRBV5-5 NA CASSGGGQAETQYF TGTGCCAGCAGCGGCGGGGGACAGGCGGAGACCCAGTACTTC